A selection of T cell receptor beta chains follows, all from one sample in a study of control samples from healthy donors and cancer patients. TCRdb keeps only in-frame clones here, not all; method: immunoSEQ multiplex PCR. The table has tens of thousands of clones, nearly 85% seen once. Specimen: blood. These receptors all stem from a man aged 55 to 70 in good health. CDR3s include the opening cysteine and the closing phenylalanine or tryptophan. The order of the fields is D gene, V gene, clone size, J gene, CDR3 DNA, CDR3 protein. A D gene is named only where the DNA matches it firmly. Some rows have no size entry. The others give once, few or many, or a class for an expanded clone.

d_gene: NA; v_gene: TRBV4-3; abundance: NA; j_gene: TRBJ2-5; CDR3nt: TGCGCCAGCAGCCTCGGACCTGGGGAAGAGACCCAGTACTTC; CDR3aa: CASSLGPGEETQYF
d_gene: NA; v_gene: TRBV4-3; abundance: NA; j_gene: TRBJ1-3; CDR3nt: TGCGCCAGCAGCCAAGATCCCGGCCGCTCTGGAAACACCATATATTTT; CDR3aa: CASSQDPGRSGNTIYF
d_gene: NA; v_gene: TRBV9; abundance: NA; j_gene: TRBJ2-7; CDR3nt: TGTGCCAGCAGCGTAGGGACGGCGAAACGCGAGCAGTACTTC; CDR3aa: CASSVGTAKREQYF
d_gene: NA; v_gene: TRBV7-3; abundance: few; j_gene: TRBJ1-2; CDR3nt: TGTGCCAGCAGCCCGTCAGGGGCGAGGAACCATGGCTACACCTTC; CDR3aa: CASSPSGARNHGYTF
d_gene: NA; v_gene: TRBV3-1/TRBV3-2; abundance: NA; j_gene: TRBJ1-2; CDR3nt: TGTGCCAGCAGCCAAGGGGATGACGGGTATGGCTACACCTTC; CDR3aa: CASSQGDDGYGYTF
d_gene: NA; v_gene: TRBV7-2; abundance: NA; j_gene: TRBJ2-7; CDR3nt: TGTGCCAGCCGTCAGGGAGCGAACTACGAGCAGTACTTC; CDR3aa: CASRQGANYEQYF
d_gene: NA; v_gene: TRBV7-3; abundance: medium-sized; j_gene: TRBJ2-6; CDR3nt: TGTGCCAGCAGCTTTTCAGCGTCATCTGGGGCCAACGTCCTGACTTTC; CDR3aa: CASSFSASSGANVLTF
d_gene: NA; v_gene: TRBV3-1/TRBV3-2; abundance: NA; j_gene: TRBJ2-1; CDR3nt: TGTGCCAGCAGCCAAGAGGGTCACAGGGTCAATGAGCAGTTCTTC; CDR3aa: CASSQEGHRVNEQFF
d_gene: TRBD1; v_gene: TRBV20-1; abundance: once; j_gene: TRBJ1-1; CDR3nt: TGCAGTGCTAGTACGACAGGGGGCGCGAGCACTGAAGCTTTCTTT; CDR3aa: CSASTTGGASTEAFF
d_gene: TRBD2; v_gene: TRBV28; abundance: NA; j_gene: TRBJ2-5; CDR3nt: TGTGCCAGCAGTTATTCCATGGCGGGAGTAGAGACCCAGTACTTC; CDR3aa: CASSYSMAGVETQYF
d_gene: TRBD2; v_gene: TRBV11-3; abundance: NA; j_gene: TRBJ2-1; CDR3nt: TGTGCCAGCAGCTTAGATGGACTAGCCGCCTACAATGAGCAGTTCTTC; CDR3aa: CASSLDGLAAYNEQFF
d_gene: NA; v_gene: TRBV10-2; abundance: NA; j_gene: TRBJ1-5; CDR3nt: TGCCCCCAACCCCCGGGGAGGTGGGGTTGGGCCCAGCATTTT; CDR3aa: CPQPPGRWGWAQHF
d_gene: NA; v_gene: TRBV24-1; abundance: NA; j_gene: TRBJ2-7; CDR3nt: TGTGCCACCAGTGATGCCCGGACAGAAGAGCAGTACTTC; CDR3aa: CATSDARTEEQYF
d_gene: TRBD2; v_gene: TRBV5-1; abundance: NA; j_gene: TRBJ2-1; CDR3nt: TGCGCCAGCAGCTTGGAAACTAGCGGGAGGGCCAGAGAGCAGTTCTTC; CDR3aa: CASSLETSGRAREQFF
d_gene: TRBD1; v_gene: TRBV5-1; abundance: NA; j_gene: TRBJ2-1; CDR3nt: TGCGCCAGCAGCTTCGGACAGGGGGCACTCAATGAGCAGTTCTTC; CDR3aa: CASSFGQGALNEQFF
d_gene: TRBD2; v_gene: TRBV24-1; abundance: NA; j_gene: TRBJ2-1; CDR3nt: TGTGCCACCAGTAGTTGGGGGGGTGGTTTGAATGAGCAGTTCTTC; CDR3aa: CATSSWGGGLNEQFF
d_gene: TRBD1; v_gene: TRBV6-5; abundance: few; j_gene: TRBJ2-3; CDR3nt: TGTGCCAGCAGACTTGACAGGGGGAGTGTAGATACGCAGTATTTT; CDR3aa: CASRLDRGSVDTQYF
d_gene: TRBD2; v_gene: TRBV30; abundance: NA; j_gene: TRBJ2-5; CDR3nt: TGTGCCTGGAGTAAGGGGCTAGCGGGCGCCCACTTC; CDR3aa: CAWSKGLAGAHF
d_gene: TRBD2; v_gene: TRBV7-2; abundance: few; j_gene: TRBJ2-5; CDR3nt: TGTGCCAGCAGCTTAGTGGTAGCGGGACTCCAAGAGACCCAGTACTTC; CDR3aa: CASSLVVAGLQETQYF
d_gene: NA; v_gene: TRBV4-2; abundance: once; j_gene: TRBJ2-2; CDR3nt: TGTGCCAGCAGCCCCCTATATCTGAGGCTAGCGTATACGAGGGACACCGGGGAGCTGTTTTTT; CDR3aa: CASSPLYLRLAYTRDTGELFF
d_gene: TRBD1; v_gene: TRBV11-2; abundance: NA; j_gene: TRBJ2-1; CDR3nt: TGTGCCAGCAGCTCACGCGGACAGGGGGCTAATGAGCAGTTCTTC; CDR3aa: CASSSRGQGANEQFF
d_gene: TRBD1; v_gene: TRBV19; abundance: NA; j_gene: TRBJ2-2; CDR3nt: TGTGCCAGCCAACAGGGGGCCGGGGAGCTGTTTTTT; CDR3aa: CASQQGAGELFF
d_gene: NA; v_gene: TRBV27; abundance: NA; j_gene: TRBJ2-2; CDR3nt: TGTCCCCTCAGTTTTTTCCCCAGCACCGGGGAGCTGTTTTTT; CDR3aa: CPLSFFPSTGELFF
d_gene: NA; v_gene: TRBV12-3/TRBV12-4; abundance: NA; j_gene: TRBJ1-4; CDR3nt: TGTGCCAGCAGTTTAGGATTTGGAAAACTGTTTTTT; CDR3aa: CASSLGFGKLFF
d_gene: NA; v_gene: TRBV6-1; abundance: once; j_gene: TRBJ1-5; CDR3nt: TGTGCCAGCAGTGAACATGTAAGCAATCAGCCCCAGCATTTT; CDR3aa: CASSEHVSNQPQHF